This T cell receptor (beta chain) derives from a study of blood T cell repertoires in COVID-19. The CDR3 totals 14 residues. The germline V gene has CDR1 SGHRS and CDR2 YFSETQ. Unmatched junction bases numbered 7, after V lost 7 bases and J lost 4 bases. Sequencing used immunoSEQ multiplex PCR; TCRdb keeps in-frame clones, though not all of them. The table records fewer than 300,000 clones, about 70% of them present only once. This TCR derives from an elderly woman with acute or convalescent COVID-19. Sequencing was performed on peripheral blood. This chain links TRBV5-1 with TRBJ2-1; 8 positions agree with TRBD2. CDR3 coding DNA: TGCGCCAGCCTCAGCGGGAGTGATTACAATGAGCAGTTCTTC. This codes for CASLSGSDYNEQFF.